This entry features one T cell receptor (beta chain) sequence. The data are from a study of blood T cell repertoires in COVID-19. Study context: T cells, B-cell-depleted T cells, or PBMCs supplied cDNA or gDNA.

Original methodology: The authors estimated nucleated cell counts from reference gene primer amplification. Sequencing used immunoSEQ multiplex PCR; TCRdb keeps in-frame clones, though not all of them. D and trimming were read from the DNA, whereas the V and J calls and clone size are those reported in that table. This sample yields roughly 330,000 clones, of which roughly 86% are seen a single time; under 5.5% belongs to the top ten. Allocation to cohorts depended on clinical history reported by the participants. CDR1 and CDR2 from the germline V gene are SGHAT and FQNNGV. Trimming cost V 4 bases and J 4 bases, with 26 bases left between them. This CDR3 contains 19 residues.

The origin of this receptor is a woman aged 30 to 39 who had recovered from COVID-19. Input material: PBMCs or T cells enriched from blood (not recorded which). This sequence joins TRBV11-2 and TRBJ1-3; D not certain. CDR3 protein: CASSSPSYGDLLSGNTIYF. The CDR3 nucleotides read TGTGCCAGCAGCTCACCGAGCTACGGGGATCTCCTCTCGGGAAACACCATATATTTT.